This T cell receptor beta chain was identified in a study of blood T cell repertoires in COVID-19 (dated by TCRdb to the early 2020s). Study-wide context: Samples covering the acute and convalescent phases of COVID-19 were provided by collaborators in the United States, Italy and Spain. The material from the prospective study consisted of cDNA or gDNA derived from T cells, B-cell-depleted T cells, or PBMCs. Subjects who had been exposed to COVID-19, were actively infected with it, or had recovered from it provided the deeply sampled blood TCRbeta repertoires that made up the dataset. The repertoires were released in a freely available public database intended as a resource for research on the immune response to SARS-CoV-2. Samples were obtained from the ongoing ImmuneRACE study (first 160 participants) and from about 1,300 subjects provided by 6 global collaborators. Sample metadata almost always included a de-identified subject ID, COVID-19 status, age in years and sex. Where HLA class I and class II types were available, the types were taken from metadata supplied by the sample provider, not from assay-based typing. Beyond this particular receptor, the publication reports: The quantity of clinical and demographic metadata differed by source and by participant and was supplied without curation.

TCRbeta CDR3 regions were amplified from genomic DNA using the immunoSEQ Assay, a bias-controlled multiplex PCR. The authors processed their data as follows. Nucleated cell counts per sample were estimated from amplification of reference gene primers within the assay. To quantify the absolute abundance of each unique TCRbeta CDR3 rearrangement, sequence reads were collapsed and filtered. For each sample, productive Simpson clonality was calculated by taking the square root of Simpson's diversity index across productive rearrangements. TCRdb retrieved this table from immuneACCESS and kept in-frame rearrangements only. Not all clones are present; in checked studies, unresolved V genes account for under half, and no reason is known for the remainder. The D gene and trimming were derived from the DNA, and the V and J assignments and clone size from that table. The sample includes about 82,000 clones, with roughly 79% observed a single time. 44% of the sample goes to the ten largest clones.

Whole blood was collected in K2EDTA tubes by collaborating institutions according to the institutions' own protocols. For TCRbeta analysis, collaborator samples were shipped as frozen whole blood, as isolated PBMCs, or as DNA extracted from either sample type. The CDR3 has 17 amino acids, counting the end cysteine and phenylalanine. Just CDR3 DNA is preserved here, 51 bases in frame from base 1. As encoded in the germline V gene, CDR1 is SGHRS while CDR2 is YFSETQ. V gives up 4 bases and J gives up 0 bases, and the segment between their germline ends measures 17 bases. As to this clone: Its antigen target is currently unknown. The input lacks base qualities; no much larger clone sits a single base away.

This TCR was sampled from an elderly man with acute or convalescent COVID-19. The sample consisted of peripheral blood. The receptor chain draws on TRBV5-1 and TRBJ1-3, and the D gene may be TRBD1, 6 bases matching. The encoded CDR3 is CASSITGSGFSGNTIYF. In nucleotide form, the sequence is TGCGCCAGCAGCATAACAGGGAGTGGATTCTCTGGAAACACCATATATTTT.